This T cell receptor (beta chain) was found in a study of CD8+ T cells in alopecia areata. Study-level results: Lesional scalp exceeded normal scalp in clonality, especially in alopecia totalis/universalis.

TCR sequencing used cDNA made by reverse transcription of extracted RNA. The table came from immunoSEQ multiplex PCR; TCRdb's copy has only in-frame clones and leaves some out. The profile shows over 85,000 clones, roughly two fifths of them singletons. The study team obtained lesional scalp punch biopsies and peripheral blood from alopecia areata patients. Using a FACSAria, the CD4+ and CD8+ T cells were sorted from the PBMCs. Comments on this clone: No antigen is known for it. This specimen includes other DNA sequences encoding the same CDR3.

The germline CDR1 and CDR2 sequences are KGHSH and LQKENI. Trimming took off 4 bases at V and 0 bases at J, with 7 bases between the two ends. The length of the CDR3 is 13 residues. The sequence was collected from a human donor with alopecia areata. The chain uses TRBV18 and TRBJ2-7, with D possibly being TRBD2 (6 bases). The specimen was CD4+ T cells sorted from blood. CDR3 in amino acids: CASSRDSSYEQYF. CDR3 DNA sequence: TGTGCCAGCTCACGGGACTCCTCCTACGAGCAGTACTTC.